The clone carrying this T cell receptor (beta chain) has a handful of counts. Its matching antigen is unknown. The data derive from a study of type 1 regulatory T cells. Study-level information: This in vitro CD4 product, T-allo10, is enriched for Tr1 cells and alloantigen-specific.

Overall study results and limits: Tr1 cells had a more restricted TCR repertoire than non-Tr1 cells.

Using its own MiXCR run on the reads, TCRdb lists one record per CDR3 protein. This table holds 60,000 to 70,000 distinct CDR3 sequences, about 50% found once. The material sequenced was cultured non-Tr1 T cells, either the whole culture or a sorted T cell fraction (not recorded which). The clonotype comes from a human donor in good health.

Here the CDR3 DNA reads TGTGCCAGCAGCCAAGGGGGGACCCTCTTAGAGACCCAGTACTTC. Protein: CASSQGGTLLETQYF. The J gene is TRBJ2-5, the V gene TRBV14; D possibly uses TRBD1 or TRBD2 (5 bases each). The CDR3 runs 15 residues. Trimming shortened V by 1 base and J by 4 bases, and 13 bases separated the two germline ends. Per germline, CDR1 SGHDN and CDR2 FVKESK.